These 6 T cell receptor beta chains came from one sample sequenced in a study of identifying expanded T cells in peripheral blood. Assay: immunoSEQ multiplex PCR; the TCRdb copy retains only in-frame clones and omits some. The sample includes 120,000 or so clones, around 84% seen only once; the top ten take roughly 3.3%. The sequenced sample consisted of blood. The receptors here all came from a person aged 18 to 75 in good health.

This chain uses TRBV18 with TRBJ1-4; D call uncertain. Trimming took off 8 bases at V and 8 bases at J, with 15 bases between the two ends. The V gene's germline CDR1 is KGHSH and CDR2 LQKENI. This CDR3 has 13 amino acids. CDR3 sequence reads: CASTDLAGEKLFF. CDR3 nucleotides: TGTGCCAGCACGGATTTAGCTGGGGAAAAACTGTTTTTT. The full variable domain, completed using reference TRBV18 and TRBJ1-4, is NAGVMQNPRHLVRRRGQEARLRCSPMKGHSHVYWYRQLPEEGLKFMVYLQKENIIDESGMPKERFSAEFPKEGPSILRIQQVVRGDSAAYFCASTDLAGEKLFFGSGTQLSVL.

The V gene is TRBV18, the J gene TRBJ1-2; D gene ambiguous. The V gene lost 1 base and the J gene lost 8 bases, with 11 bases spanning the gap. In germline, CDR1 is KGHSH, CDR2 LQKENI. This CDR3 is 13 amino acids long. The CDR3 nucleotides read TGTGCCAGCTCACCACTCAGCCCGGAGGGCTACACCTTC. Translating gives CASSPLSPEGYTF.

The chain employs TRBV6-5 and TRBJ2-7; 8 bases are shared with TRBD1. Germline CDR1 and CDR2: MNHEY and SVGAGI. Trimming at V came to 4 bases and at J to 1 base, leaving 6 bases not matched to a gene. This CDR3 spans 15 amino acids. In nucleotides, the CDR3 is TGTGCCAGCAGTTCAAAGGGACAGGAATCCTACGAGCAGTACTTC. Translation gives CASSSKGQESYEQYF.

The V call is TRBV2, the J call TRBJ2-7, with a possible D match to TRBD1 (6 bases). The CDR3 extends over 13 amino acids. Trimming cost V 7 bases and J 5 bases, with 15 bases left between them. CDR1 and CDR2 (germline): SNHLY, FYNNEI. CDR3 DNA: TGTGCCAGCAATAACAGGGCCCCGAACGAGCAGTACTTC. It codes for CASNNRAPNEQYF.

The chain has TRBV9 and TRBJ2-5; D is uncertain. CDR3 length: 14 amino acids. The V end was cut by 3 bases, the J end by 5 bases, with 14 bases between. CDR1 and CDR2 (germline): SGDLS, YYNGEE. CDR3: CASSGAWREETQYF. The CDR3 DNA reads as TGTGCCAGCAGCGGGGCATGGAGAGAGGAGACCCAGTACTTC.

The chain is built from TRBV7-2 and TRBJ2-7, with D possibly being TRBD2 (6 bases). The CDR3 has 15 amino acids. The V and J ends lost 2 bases and 4 bases respectively, with 15 bases between them. Germline loops: CDR1 SGHTA, CDR2 FQGNSA. Here the CDR3 DNA reads TGTGCCAGCAGCTTAACAGCTATCGGGAGTTACGAGCAGTACTTC. This codes for CASSLTAIGSYEQYF.